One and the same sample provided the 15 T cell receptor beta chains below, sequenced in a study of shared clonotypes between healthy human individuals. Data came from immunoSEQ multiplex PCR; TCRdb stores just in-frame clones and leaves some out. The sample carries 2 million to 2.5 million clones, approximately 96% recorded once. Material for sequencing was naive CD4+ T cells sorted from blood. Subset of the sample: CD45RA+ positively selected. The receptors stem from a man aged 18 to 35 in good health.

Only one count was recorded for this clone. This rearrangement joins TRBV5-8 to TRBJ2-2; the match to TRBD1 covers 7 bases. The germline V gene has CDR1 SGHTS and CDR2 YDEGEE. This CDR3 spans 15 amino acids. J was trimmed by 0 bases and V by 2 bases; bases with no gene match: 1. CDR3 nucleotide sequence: TGTGCCAGCAGCTTCGACAGGGCGAACACCGGGGAGCTGTTTTTT. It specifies CASSFDRANTGELFF.

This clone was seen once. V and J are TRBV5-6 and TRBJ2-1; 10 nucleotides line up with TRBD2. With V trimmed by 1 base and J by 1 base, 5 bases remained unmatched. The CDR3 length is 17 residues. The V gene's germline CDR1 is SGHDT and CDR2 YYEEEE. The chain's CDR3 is CASSLKRLAGSYNEQFF. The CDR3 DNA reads TGTGCCAGCAGCTTGAAGAGACTAGCGGGTTCCTACAATGAGCAGTTCTTC.

Here the CDR3 reads CASSLSRASASTDTQYF. The DNA of the CDR3 is TGTGCCAGCAGCTTATCTAGGGCTAGCGCTAGCACAGATACGCAGTATTTT. The chain links TRBV7-2 to TRBJ2-3; D is perhaps TRBD2 (6 bases). Per the germline V gene, CDR1 is SGHTA and CDR2 is FQGNSA. Trimming pared 2 bases from V and 0 bases from J, leaving 15 bases between. The CDR3 is 17 residues long. The variable domain in full, with the rest retrieved from reference TRBV7-2 and TRBJ2-3, is GAGVSQSPSNKVTEKGKDVELRCDPISGHTALYWYRQSLGQGLEFLIYFQGNSAPDKSGLPSDRFSAERTGGSVSTLTIQRTQQEDSAVYLCASSLSRASASTDTQYFGPGTRLTVL.

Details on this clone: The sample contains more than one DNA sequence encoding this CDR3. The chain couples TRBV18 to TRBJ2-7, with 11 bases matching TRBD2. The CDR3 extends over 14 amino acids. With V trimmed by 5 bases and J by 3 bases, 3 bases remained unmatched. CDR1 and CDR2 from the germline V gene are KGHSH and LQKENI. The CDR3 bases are TGTGCCAGCTCATCGACTAGCGGGAACTACGAGCAGTACTTC. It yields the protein CASSSTSGNYEQYF.

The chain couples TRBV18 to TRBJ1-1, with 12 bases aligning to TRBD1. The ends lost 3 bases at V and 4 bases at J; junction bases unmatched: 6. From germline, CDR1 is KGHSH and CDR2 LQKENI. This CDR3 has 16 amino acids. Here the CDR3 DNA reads TGTGCCAGCTCACCGGGACAGGGGGCCGTAGGCACTGAAGCTTTCTTT. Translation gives CASSPGQGAVGTEAFF.

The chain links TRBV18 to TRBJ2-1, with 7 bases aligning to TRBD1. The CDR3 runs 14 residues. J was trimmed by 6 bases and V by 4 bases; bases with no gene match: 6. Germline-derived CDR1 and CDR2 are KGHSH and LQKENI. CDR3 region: CASSQPGQINEQFF. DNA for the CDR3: TGTGCCAGCTCACAACCGGGACAGATCAATGAGCAGTTCTTC.

The CDR3 DNA reads as TGTGCCAGCAGCTTGGTGCGGGTGAACACTGAAGCTTTCTTT. The encoded protein is CASSLVRVNTEAFF. The V call is TRBV5-8, the J call TRBJ1-1; D ambiguous. With 0 bases removed from V and 0 bases from J, the gap between germline ends came to 6 bases. The CDR3 sequence is 14 residues long. In germline, CDR1 is SGHTS, CDR2 YDEGEE. Complete variable domain (other parts from reference TRBV5-8 and TRBJ1-1): EAGVTQSPTHLIKTRGQQATLRCSPISGHTSVYWYQQALGLGLQFLLWYDEGEERNRGNFPPRFSGRQFPNYSSELNVNALELEDSALYLCASSLVRVNTEAFFGQGTRLTVV.

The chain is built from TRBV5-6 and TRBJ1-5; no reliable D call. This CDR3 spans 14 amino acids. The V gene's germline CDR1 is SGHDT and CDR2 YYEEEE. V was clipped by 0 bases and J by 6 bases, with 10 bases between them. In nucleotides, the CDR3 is TGTGCCAGCAGCTTGGGGGAATCTTTTCAGCCCCAGCATTTT. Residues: CASSLGESFQPQHF. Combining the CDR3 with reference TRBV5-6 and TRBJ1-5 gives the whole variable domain DAGVTQSPTHLIKTRGQQVTLRCSPKSGHDTVSWYQQALGQGPQFIFQYYEEEERQRGNFPDRFSGHQFPNYSSELNVNALLLGDSALYLCASSLGESFQPQHFGDGTRLSIL.

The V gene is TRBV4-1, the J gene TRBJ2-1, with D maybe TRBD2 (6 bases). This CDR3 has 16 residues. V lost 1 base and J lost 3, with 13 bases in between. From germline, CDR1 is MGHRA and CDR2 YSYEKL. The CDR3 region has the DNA TGCGCCAGCAGCCAAGCCCAGGGAGGACACTACAATGAGCAGTTCTTC. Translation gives CASSQAQGGHYNEQFF.

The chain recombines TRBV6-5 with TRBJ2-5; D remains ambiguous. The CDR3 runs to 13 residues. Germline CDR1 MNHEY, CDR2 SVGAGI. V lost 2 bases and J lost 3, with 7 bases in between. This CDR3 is CASSYAGKETQYF. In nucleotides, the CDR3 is TGTGCCAGCAGTTACGCTGGGAAAGAGACCCAGTACTTC.

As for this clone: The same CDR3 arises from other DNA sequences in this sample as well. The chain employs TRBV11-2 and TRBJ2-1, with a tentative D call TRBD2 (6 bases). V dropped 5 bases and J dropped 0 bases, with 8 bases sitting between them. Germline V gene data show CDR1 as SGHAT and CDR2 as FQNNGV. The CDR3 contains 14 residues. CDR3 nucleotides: TGTGCCAGCAGCCACGGGGGCTCCTACAATGAGCAGTTCTTC. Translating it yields CASSHGGSYNEQFF.

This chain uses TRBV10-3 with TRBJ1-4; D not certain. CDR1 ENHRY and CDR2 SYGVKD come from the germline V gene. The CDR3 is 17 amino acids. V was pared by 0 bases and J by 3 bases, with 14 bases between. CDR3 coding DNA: TGTGCCATCAGTGAGTCGATTGGAATGGGAGCTAATGAAAAACTGTTTTTT. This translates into CAISESIGMGANEKLFF.

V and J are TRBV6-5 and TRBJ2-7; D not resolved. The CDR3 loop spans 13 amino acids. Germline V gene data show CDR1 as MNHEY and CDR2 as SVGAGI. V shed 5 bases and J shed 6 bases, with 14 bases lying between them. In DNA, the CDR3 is TGTGCCAGCAGTCGAGAACTATCGGGCGAGCAGTACTTC. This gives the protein CASSRELSGEQYF.

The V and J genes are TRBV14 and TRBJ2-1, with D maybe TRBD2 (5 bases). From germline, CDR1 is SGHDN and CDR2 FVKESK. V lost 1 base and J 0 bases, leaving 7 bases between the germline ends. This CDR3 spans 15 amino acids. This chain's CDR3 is CASSQVRGSYNEQFF. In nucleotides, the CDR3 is TGTGCCAGCAGCCAAGTCCGGGGCTCCTACAATGAGCAGTTCTTC. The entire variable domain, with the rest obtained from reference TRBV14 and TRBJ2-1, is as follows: EAGVTQFPSHSVIEKGQTVTLRCDPISGHDNLYWYRRVMGKEIKFLLHFVKESKQDESGMPNNRFLAERTGGTYSTLKVQPAELEDSGVYFCASSQVRGSYNEQFFGPGTRLTVL.

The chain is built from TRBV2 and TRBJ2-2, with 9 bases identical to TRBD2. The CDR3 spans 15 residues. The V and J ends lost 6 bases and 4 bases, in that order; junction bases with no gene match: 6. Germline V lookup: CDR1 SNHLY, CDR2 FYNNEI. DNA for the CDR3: TGTGCCAGCAGAGGCGGGAGGGCCCTCACCGGGGAGCTGTTTTTT. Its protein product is CASRGGRALTGELFF.